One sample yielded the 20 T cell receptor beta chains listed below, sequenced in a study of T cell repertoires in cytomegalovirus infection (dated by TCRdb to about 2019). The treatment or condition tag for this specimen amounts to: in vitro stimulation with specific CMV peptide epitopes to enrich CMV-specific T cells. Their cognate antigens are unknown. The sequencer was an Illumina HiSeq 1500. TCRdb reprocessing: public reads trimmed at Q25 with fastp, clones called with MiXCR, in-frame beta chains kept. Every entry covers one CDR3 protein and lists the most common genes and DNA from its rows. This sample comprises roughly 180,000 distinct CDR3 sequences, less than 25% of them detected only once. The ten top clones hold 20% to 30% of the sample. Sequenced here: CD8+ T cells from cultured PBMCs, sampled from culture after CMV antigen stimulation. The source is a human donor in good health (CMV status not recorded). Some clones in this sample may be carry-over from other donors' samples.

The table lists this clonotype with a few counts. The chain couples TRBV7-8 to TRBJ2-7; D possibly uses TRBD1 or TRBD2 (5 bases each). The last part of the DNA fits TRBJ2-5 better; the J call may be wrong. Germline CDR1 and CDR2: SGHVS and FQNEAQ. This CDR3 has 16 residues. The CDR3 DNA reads TGTGCCAGCAGCCCGTTGCTGGGACCGAACCAAGAGACCCAGTACTTC. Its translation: CASSPLLGPNQETQYF.

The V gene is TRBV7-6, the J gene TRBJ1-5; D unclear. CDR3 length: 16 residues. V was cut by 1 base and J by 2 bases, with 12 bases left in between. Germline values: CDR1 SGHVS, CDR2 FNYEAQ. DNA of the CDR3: TGTGCCAGCAGCTTAGGGGCGGGCGTGGGCAATCAGCCCCAGCATTTT. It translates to CASSLGAGVGNQPQHF.

The CDR3 protein is CASSYSNHEQFF. DNA for the CDR3: TGTGCCAGCAGTTACTCCAACCATGAGCAGTTCTTC. The rearrangement joins TRBV6-2 or TRBV6-3 to TRBJ2-1, with unresolved D. Trimming stripped 0 bases from V and 8 bases from J, with 5 bases between. CDR3 length: 12 residues. The germline V gene has CDR1 MNHEY and CDR2 SVGEGT.

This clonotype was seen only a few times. The DNA of the CDR3 is TGTGCCAGCAGCGATAGGAAGGACGGTTGGCACTATGGCTACACCTTC. Amino acids: CASSDRKDGWHYGYTF. V and J are TRBV7-9 and TRBJ1-2; D gene ambiguous. CDR3 length: 16 residues. V lost 5 bases, J lost 3 bases, and 19 bases lay in between. CDR1 and CDR2 from the germline V gene are SEHNR and FQNEAQ (reference sequence).

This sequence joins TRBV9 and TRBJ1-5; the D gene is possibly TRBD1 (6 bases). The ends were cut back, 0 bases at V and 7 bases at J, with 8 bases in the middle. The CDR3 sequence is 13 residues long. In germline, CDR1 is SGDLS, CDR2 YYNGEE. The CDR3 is CASSVGGQQPQHF. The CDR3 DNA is TGTGCCAGCAGCGTAGGTGGACAGCAGCCCCAGCATTTT. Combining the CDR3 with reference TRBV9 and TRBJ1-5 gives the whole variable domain DSGVTQTPKHLITATGQRVTLRCSPRSGDLSVYWYQQSLDQGLQFLIQYYNGEERAKGNILERFSAQQFPDLHSELNLSSLELGDSALYFCASSVGGQQPQHFGDGTRLSIL.

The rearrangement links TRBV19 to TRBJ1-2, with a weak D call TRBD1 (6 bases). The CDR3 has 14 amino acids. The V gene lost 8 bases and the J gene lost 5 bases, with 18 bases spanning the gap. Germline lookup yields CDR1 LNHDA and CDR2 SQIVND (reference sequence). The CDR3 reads CASLTRDNPYGYTF. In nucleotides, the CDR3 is TGTGCCAGTCTTACTCGGGACAACCCATATGGCTACACCTTC.

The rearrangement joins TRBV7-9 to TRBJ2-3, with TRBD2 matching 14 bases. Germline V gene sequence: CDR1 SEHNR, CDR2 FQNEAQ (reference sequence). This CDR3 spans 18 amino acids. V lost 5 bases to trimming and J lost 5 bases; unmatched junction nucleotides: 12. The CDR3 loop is CASSPPSGTSGGRDTQYF. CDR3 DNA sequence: TGTGCCAGCAGCCCCCCGTCGGGGACTAGCGGGGGCCGAGATACGCAGTATTTT.

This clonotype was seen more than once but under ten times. The CDR3, as DNA: TGTGCCAGCAGCTTTGACAGCCCCTCTGGGGCCAACGTCCTGACTTTC. Amino acids: CASSFDSPSGANVLTF. This sequence joins TRBV6-2 or TRBV6-3 and TRBJ2-6; a weak D match, TRBD1 (5 bases). V shed 6 bases and J shed 0 bases, with 12 bases lying between them. CDR3 length: 16 residues. Germline values: CDR1 MNHEY, CDR2 SVGEGT.

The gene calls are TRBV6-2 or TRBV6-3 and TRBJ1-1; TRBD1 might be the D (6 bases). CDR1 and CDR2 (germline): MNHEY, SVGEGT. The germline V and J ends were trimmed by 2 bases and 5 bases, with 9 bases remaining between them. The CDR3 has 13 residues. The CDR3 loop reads CASSYRGWTEAFF. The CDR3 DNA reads TGTGCCAGCAGTTACAGGGGGTGGACTGAAGCTTTCTTT.

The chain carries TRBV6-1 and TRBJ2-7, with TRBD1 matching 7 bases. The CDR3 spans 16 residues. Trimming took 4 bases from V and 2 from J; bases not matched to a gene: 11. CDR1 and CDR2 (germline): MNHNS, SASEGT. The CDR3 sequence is CASSGPTGKVTYEQYF. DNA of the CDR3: TGTGCCAGCAGTGGGCCGACAGGGAAGGTCACCTACGAGCAGTACTTC.

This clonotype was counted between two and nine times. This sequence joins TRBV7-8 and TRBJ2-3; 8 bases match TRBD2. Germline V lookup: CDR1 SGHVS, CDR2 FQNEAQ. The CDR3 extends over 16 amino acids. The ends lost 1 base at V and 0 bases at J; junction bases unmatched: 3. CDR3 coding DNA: TGTGCCAGCAGCTTAGTTAGCGGGGCTAGCACAGATACGCAGTATTTT. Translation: CASSLVSGASTDTQYF.

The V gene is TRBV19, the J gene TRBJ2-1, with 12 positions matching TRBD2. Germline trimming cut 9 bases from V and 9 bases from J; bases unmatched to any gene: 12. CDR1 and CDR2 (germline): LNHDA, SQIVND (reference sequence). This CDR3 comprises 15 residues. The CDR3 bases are TGTGCCAGCAGAACTAGCGGGGGGTCGTTTGGTGAGCAGTTCTTC. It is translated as CASRTSGGSFGEQFF. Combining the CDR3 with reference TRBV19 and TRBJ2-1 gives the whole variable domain DGGITQSPKYLFRKEGQNVTLSCEQNLNHDAMYWYRQDPGQGLRLIYYSQIVNDFQKGDIAEGYSVSREKKESFPLTVTSAQKNPTAFYLCASRTSGGSFGEQFFGPGTRLTVL.

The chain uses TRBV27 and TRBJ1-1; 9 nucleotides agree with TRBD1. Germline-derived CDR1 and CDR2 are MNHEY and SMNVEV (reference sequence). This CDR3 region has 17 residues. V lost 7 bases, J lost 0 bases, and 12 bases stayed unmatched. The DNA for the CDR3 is TGTGCCAGCACTCCGCTCGGACAGGGGTGGATGAACACTGAAGCTTTCTTT. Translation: CASTPLGQGWMNTEAFF.

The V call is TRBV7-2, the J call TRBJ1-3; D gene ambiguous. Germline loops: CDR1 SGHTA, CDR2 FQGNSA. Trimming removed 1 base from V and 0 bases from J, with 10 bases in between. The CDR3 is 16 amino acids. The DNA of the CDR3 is TGTGCCAGCAGCTTAGGGACGGGAAGCTCTGGAAACACCATATATTTT. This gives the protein CASSLGTGSSGNTIYF.

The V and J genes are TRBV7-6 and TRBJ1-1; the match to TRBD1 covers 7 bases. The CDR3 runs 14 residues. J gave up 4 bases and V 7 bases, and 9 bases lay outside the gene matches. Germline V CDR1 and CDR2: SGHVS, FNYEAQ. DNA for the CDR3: TGTGCCAGCACCAGGGGGGGGCGGGGCACTGAAGCTTTCTTT. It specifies CASTRGGRGTEAFF.

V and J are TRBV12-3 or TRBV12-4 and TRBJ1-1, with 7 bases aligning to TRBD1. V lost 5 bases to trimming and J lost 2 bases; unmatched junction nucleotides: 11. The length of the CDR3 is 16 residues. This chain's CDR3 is CASSPDRSNENTEAFF. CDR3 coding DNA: TGTGCCAGCAGTCCGGACAGGTCTAACGAAAACACTGAAGCTTTCTTT.

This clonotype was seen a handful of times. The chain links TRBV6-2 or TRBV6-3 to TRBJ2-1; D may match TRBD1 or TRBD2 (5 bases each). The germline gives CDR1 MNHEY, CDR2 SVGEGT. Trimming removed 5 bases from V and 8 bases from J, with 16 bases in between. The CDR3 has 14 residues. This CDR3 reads CASSRRDHGDEQFF. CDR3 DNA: TGTGCCAGCAGTCGACGGGACCACGGGGATGAGCAGTTCTTC.

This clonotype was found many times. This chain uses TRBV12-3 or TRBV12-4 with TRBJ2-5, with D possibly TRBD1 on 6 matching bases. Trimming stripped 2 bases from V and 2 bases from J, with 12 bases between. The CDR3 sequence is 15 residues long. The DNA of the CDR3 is TGTGCCAGCAGTTTAATACAGGGAACTCAAGAGACCCAGTACTTC. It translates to CASSLIQGTQETQYF.

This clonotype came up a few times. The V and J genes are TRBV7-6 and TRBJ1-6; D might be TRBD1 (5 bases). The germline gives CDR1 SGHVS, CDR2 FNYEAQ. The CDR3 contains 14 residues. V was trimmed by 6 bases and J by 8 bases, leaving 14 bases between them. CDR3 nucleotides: TGTGCCAGCAGTCCACAGGCTTCAGATTCACCCCTCCACTTT. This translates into CASSPQASDSPLHF.

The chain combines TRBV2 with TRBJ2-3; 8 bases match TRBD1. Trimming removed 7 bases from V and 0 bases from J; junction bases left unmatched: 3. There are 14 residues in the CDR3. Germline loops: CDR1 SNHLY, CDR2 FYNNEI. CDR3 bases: TGTGCCAGCATCGGGACAGGAAGCACAGATACGCAGTATTTT. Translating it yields CASIGTGSTDTQYF. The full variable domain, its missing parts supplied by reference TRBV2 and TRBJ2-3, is EPEVTQTPSHQVTQMGQEVILRCVPISNHLYFYWYRQILGQKVEFLVSFYNNEISEKSEIFDDQFSVERPDGSNFTLKIRSTKLEDSAMYFCASIGTGSTDTQYFGPGTRLTVL.